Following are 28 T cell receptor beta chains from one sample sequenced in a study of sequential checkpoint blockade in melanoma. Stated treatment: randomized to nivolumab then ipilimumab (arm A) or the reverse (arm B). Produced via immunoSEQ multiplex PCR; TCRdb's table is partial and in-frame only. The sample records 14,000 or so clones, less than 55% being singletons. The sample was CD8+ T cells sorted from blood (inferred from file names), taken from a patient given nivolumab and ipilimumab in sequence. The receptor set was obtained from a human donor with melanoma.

CDR3: CASSPRGKNEQYF. For the CDR3, the DNA is TGTGCCAGCAGCCCTCGGGGGAAGAACGAGCAGTACTTC. This chain uses TRBV7-6 with TRBJ2-7, with D perhaps TRBD2 (6 bases). V was clipped by 5 bases and J by 5 bases, with 13 bases between them. Germline CDR1 SGHVS, CDR2 FNYEAQ. CDR3 length: 13 residues.

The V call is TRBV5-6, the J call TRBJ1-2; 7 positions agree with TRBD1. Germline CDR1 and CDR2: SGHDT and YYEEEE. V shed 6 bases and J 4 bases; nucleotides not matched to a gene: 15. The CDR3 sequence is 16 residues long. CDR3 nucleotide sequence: TGTGCCAGCACCCAATCGCCCTACAGGGGATCCTATGGCTACACCTTC. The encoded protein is CASTQSPYRGSYGYTF.

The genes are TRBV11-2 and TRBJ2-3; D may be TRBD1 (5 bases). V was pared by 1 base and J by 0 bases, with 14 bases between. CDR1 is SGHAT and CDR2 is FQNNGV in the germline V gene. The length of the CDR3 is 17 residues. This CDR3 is CASSLVGAVLSTDTQYF. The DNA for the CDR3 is TGTGCCAGCAGCTTAGTTGGGGCGGTCCTAAGCACAGATACGCAGTATTTT.

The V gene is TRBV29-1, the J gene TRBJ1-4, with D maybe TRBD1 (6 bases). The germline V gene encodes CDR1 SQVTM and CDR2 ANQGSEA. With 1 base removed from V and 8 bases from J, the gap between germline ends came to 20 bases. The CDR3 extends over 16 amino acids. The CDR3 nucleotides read TGCAGCGTTGAAGGCCTGGCAAGGGGGTTGGAGGAAAAACTGTTTTTT. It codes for CSVEGLARGLEEKLFF.

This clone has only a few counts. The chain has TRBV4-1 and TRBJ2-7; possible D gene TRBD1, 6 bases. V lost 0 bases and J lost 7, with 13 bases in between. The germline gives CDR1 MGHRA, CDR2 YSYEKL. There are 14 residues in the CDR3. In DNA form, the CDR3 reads TGCGCCAGCAGCCAAGAGACTGGGGGCCTTGAGCAGTACTTC. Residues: CASSQETGGLEQYF.

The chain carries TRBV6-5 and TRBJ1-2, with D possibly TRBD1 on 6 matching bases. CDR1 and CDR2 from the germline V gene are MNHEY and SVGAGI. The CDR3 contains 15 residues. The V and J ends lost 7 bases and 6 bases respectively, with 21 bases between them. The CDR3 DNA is TGTGCCAGCACCCCGCAGGGGTTAATTAAGGATGGCTACACCTTC. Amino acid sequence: CASTPQGLIKDGYTF.

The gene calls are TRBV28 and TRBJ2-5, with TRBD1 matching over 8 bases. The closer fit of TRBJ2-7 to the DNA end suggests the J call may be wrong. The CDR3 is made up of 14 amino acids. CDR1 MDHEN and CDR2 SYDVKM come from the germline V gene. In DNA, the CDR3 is TGTGCCAGCAGAAAGGGGACAGGCCGATACGAGCAGTACTTC. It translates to CASRKGTGRYEQYF.

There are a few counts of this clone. This CDR3 reads CSVTPREGKFGSYEQYF. The CDR3 DNA reads as TGCAGCGTGACCCCGAGGGAGGGGAAGTTCGGATCCTACGAGCAGTACTTC. The J gene is TRBJ2-7, the V gene TRBV29-1, with 7 bases that match TRBD2. The CDR3 loop spans 17 amino acids. Germline V gives CDR1 SQVTM, CDR2 ANQGSEA. With V trimmed by 6 bases and J by 1 base, 18 bases remained unmatched.

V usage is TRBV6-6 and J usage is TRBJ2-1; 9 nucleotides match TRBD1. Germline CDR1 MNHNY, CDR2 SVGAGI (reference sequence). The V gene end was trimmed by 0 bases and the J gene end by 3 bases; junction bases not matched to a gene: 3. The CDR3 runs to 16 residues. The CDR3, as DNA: TGTGCCAGCAGTTACTCGGGACAGGGTTTCTACAATGAGCAGTTCTTC. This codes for CASSYSGQGFYNEQFF.

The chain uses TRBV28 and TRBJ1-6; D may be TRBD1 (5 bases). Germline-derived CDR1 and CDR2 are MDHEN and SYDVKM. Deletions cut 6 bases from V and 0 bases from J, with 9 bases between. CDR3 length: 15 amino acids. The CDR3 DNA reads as TGTGCCAGCAGAAAGGGGTACTCCTATAATTCACCCCTCCACTTT. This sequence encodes CASRKGYSYNSPLHF. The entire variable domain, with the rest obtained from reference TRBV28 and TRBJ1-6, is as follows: DVKVTQSSRYLVKRTGEKVFLECVQDMDHENMFWYRQDPGLGLRLIYFSYDVKMKEKGDIPEGYSVSREKKERFSLILESASTNQTSMYLCASRKGYSYNSPLHFGNGTRLTVT.

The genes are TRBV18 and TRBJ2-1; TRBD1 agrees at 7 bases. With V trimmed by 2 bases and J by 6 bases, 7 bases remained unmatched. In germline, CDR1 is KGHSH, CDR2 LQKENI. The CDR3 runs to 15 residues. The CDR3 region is CASSPFMAGGNEQFF. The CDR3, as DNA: TGTGCCAGCTCACCATTTATGGCAGGGGGCAATGAGCAGTTCTTC.

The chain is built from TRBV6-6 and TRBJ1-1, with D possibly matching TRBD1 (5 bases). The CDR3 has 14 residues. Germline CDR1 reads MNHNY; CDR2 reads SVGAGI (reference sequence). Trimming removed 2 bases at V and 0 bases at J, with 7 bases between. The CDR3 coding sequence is TGTGCCAGCAGTTACGGGGGGTTGAACACTGAAGCTTTCTTT. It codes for CASSYGGLNTEAFF.

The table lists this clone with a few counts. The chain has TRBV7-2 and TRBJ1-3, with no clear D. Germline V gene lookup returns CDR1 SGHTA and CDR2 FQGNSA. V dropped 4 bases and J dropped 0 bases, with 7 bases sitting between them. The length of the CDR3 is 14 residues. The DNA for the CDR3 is TGTGCCAGCAGCTCCATGGCCTCTGGAAACACCATATATTTT. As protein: CASSSMASGNTIYF.

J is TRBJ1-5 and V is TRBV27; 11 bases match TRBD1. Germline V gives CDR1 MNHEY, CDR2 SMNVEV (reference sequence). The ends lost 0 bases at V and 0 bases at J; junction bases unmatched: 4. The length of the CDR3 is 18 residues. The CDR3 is CASSLSGTGGYSNQPQHF. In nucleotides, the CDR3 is TGTGCCAGCAGTTTATCGGGGACAGGGGGTTATAGCAATCAGCCCCAGCATTTT.

DNA for the CDR3: TGTGCCAGCAGCTTAGATCCAGGGGGTGAAAAACTGTTTTTT. Protein product: CASSLDPGGEKLFF. This chain connects TRBV7-9 to TRBJ1-4, with 7 bases that match TRBD1. Losses at the gene ends were 1 base for V and 7 bases for J; bases not matched to a gene: 3. Germline CDR1 reads SEHNR; CDR2 reads FQNEAQ (reference sequence). The CDR3 has 14 residues.

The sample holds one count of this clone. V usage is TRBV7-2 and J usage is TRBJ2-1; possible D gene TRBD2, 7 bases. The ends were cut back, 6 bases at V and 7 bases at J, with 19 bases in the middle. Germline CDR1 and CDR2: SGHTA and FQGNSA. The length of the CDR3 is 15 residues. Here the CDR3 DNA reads TGTGCCAGCAGTCTAGGGGGGGCCTACGTAAATGAGCAGTTCTTC. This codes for CASSLGGAYVNEQFF.

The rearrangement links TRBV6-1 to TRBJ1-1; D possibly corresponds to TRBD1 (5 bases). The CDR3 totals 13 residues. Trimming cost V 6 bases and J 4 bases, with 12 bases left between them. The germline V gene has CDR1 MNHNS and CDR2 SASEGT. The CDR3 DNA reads TGTGCCAGCAGCGTCCTGGGGGGCACTGAAGCTTTCTTT. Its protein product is CASSVLGGTEAFF.

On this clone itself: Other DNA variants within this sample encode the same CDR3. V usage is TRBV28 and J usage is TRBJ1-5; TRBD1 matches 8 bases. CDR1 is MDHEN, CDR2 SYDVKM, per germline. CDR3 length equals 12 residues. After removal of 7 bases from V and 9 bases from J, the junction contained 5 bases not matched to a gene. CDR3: CASTRGTGPQHF. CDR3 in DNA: TGTGCCAGCACCCGAGGGACAGGGCCCCAGCATTTT.

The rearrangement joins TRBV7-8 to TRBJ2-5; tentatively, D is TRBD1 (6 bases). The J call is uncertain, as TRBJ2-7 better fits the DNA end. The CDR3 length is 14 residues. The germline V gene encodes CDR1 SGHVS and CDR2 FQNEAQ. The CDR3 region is CASSLVGASYEQYF. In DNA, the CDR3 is TGTGCCAGCAGCTTAGTGGGGGCTAGCTACGAGCAGTACTTC.

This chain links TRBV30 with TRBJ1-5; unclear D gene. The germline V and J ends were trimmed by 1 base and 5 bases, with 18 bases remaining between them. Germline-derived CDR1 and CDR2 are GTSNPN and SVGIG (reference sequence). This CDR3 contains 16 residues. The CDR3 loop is CAWSEPRVSIYQPQHF. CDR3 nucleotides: TGTGCCTGGAGTGAGCCCCGGGTCTCGATTTATCAGCCCCAGCATTTT.

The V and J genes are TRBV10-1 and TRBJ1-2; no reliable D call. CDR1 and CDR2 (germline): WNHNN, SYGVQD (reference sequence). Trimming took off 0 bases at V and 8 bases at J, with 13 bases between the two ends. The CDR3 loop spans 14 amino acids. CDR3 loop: CASSESDSWEGYTF. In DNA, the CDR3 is TGCGCCAGCAGTGAGTCTGACTCTTGGGAGGGCTACACCTTC.

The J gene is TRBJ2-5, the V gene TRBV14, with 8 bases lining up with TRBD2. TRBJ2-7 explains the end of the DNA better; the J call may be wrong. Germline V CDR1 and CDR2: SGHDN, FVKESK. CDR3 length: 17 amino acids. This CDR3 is CASSQDGRTSSSYEQYF. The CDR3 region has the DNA TGTGCCAGCAGCCAAGACGGGCGGACTAGCAGTTCCTACGAGCAGTACTTC.

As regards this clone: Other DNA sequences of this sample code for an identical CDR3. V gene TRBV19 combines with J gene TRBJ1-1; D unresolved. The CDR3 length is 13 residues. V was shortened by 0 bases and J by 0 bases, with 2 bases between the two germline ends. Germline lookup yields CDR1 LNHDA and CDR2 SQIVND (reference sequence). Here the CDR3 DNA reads TGTGCCAGTAGTATAGACTTGAACACTGAAGCTTTCTTT. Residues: CASSIDLNTEAFF.

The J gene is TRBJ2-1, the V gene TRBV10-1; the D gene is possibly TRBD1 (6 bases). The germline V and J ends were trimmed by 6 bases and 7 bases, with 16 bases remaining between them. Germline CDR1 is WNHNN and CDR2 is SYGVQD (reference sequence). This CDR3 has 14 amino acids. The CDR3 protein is CASSLLNTGNEQFF. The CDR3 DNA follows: TGCGCCAGCAGCCTACTGAATACAGGGAATGAGCAGTTCTTC.

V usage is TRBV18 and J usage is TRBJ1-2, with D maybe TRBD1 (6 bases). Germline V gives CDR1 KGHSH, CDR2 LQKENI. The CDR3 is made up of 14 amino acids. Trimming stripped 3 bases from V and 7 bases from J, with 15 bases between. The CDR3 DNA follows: TGTGCCAGCTCACCCCCTGCGGGGGGCCCTGGCTACACCTTC. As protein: CASSPPAGGPGYTF.

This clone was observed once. CDR3: CASRIGQISYNEQFF. The DNA for the CDR3 is TGTGCCAGCAGGATAGGACAGATCTCCTACAATGAGCAGTTCTTC. The chain couples TRBV6-6 to TRBJ2-1; TRBD1 might be the D (6 bases). Germline V gene data show CDR1 as MNHNY and CDR2 as SVGAGI (reference sequence). Trimming stripped 6 bases from V and 0 bases from J, with 12 bases between. The CDR3 extends over 15 amino acids.

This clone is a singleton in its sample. The CDR3 DNA is TGTGCCAGCACCGCCGGGACAGGGGTTTTTGGCTACACCTTC. Protein product: CASTAGTGVFGYTF. This sequence joins TRBV2 and TRBJ1-2, with 10 bases identical to TRBD1. Germline trimming cut 7 bases from V and 7 bases from J; bases unmatched to any gene: 9. Germline loops: CDR1 SNHLY, CDR2 FYNNEI. This CDR3 is 14 amino acids long.

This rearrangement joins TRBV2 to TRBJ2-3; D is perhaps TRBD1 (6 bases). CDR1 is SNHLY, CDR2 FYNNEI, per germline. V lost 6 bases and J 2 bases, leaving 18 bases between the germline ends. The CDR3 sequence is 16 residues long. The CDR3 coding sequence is TGTGCCAGCAGGGGGTGGGGGCAATGGGACACAGATACGCAGTATTTT. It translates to CASRGWGQWDTDTQYF. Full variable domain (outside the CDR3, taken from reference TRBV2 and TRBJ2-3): EPEVTQTPSHQVTQMGQEVILRCVPISNHLYFYWYRQILGQKVEFLVSFYNNEISEKSEIFDDQFSVERPDGSNFTLKIRSTKLEDSAMYFCASRGWGQWDTDTQYFGPGTRLTVL.